This T cell receptor (beta chain) was documented in a study of early T cells in non-severe SARS-CoV-2 infection. Across the study: Unsorted whole-blood RNA was sequenced in bulk, leaving chains unpaired. Regarding the study as a whole: Comparison of clonotypes with VDJdb favored anti-spike CD8 responses while missing private and CD4 specificities.

This clonotype ranks as medium-sized (0.01 to 0.1%). The antigen is undetermined. The library protocol tagged individual cDNA molecules with unique molecular identifiers. TCRdb ran MiXCR on the 5' RACE reads and lists one entry per CDR3 protein. Of about 49,000 distinct CDR3 sequences listed, 3.5% to 5% are singletons. J gave up 4 bases and V 4 bases, and 14 bases lay outside the gene matches. The CDR3 runs 18 residues. Looked up from germline, CDR1 is KGHDR and CDR2 is SFDVKD. The gene calls are TRBV24-1 and TRBJ2-1; 8 nucleotides align to TRBD2. What was sequenced was whole blood. This sequence originates from an adult who was a healthcare worker with PCR-confirmed SARS-CoV-2 infection or an uninfected control (not recorded which). DNA of the CDR3: TGTGCCACCAGTGACAACGGGATAGGTAGCGGGGTATACAATGAGCAGTTCTTC. Its protein is CATSDNGIGSGVYNEQFF.